One T cell receptor beta chain is described in this entry. The data derive from a study of blood T cell repertoires in COVID-19. Assay used: immunoSEQ multiplex PCR; TCRdb lists only in-frame clones, some missing. The table shows 95,000 to 110,000 clones, with approximately 84% occurring only once. The V and J ends lost 7 bases and 4 bases, in that order; junction bases with no gene match: 8. The germline CDR1 and CDR2 sequences are SQVTM and ANQGSEA. This CDR3 spans 15 amino acids. The V gene is TRBV29-1, the J gene TRBJ2-1, with 12 nucleotides matching TRBD2. The TCR comes from a man between 60 and 75 years old with acute or convalescent COVID-19. Sequencing was done on a sample of peripheral blood. The CDR3 sequence: CSALGLAGLYNEQFF. CDR3 in DNA: TGCAGCGCCTTGGGACTAGCGGGTTTATACAATGAGCAGTTCTTC.